What follows are 18 T cell receptor beta chains derived from one specimen sequenced in a study of metastatic and nonmetastatic thyroid tumors. TCRdb re-called the PCR reads via MiXCR. There are roughly 15,000 clones in the sample; roughly 25% occur only once, and roughly 9.8% lies in the top ten. Thyroid surgery had not been preceded by any treatment in any patient. Sequencing was done on a sample of tumor tissue. These receptors all stem from a female donor with papillary thyroid cancer or a benign thyroid nodule (not recorded which). Some clones in this sample may be carry-over from other donors' samples.

Of note for this clone: The identical CDR3 is also encoded by other nucleotide sequences in the sample. This chain connects TRBV9 to TRBJ2-5; 7 bases fit TRBD1. V trimming: 8 bases; J trimming: 2 bases; junction bases outside the gene matches: 9. Germline CDR1 reads SGDLS; CDR2 reads YYNGEE. The CDR3 sequence is 14 residues long. CDR3 loop: CASSSQDRQETQYF. For the CDR3, the DNA is TGTGCCAGTAGCTCACAGGACAGGCAAGAGACCCAGTACTTC.

The V call is TRBV14, the J call TRBJ1-2; 7 bases align to TRBD1. V was clipped by 2 bases and J by 6 bases; unmatched bases: 18. The CDR3 is made up of 18 amino acids. Germline V gene sequence: CDR1 SGHDN, CDR2 FVKESK. The CDR3 sequence is CASSQNPDRPYLTHGYTF. CDR3 nucleotides: TGTGCCAGCAGCCAAAATCCGGACAGGCCCTATTTGACTCATGGCTACACCTTC.

This clone was observed a single time. The chain carries TRBV20-1 and TRBJ2-7, with 11 positions matching TRBD2. The ends lost 6 bases at V and 2 bases at J; junction bases unmatched: 9. Germline V lookup: CDR1 DFQATT, CDR2 SNEGSKA (reference sequence). The CDR3 sequence is 15 residues long. The CDR3 nucleotides read TGCAGTGCCGGAACTAGCGGGAGTCGAACCTACGAGCAGTACTTC. Amino acids: CSAGTSGSRTYEQYF.

The chain couples TRBV11-2 to TRBJ1-4; 8 bases match TRBD1. Trimming removed 1 base from V and 11 bases from J; junction bases left unmatched: 6. This CDR3 is 14 amino acids long. Germline V gene sequence: CDR1 SGHAT, CDR2 FQNNGV. The CDR3 bases are TGTGCCAGCAGCTTAGTCACAGGGGGTCGGAAACTGTTTTTT. Amino acid sequence: CASSLVTGGRKLFF. The variable domain in full, with the rest retrieved from reference TRBV11-2 and TRBJ1-4, is EAGVAQSPRYKIIEKRQSVAFWCNPISGHATLYWYQQILGQGPKLLIQFQNNGVVDDSQLPKDRFSAERLKGVDSTLKIQPAKLEDSAVYLCASSLVTGGRKLFFGSGTQLSVL.

This clone was seen at least ten times. The chain carries TRBV14 and TRBJ1-4; D is ambiguous. The CDR3 is made up of 17 amino acids. CDR1 is SGHDN, CDR2 FVKESK, per germline. V dropped 1 base and J dropped 4 bases, with 16 bases sitting between them. The CDR3 DNA is TGTGCCAGCAGCCAAGGGCTGGGTCGGGGAATTAATGAAAAACTGTTTTTT. Protein product: CASSQGLGRGINEKLFF.

This clone appeared many times. The chain couples TRBV9 to TRBJ2-7; a possible D gene is TRBD2 (5 bases). Germline assignment: CDR1 SGDLS and CDR2 YYNGEE. Trimming stripped 0 bases from V and 2 bases from J, with 12 bases between. There are 15 residues in the CDR3. This CDR3 is CASSVGAGPAYEQYF. CDR3 nucleotides: TGTGCCAGCAGCGTAGGGGCGGGCCCAGCCTACGAGCAGTACTTC. The variable domain in full, completed from reference TRBV9 and TRBJ2-7, reads DSGVTQTPKHLITATGQRVTLRCSPRSGDLSVYWYQQSLDQGLQFLIQYYNGEERAKGNILERFSAQQFPDLHSELNLSSLELGDSALYFCASSVGAGPAYEQYFGPGTRLTVT.

This clone was observed many times. The chain has TRBV7-3 and TRBJ2-3, with D hard to call. The germline V gene encodes CDR1 SGHTA and CDR2 FQGTGA. CDR3 size: 13 residues. The germline V and J ends were trimmed by 3 bases and 4 bases, with 8 bases remaining between them. The CDR3 DNA is TGTGCCAGCAGCTTTGGCGGCGCAGATACGCAGTATTTT. Protein: CASSFGGADTQYF.

The CDR3: CASSLAGGAFF. The CDR3 DNA follows: TGTGCCAGCAGTTTGGCAGGGGGAGCTTTCTTT. The rearrangement joins TRBV12-3 or TRBV12-4 to TRBJ1-1, with TRBD1 matching over 7 bases. The V and J ends lost 3 bases and 10 bases, in that order; junction bases with no gene match: 2. The CDR3 sequence is 11 residues long.

The table lists this clone with many counts. A much larger clone lies a single base off, so this may be a read error. V usage is TRBV7-3 and J usage is TRBJ2-6; 7 bases fit TRBD2. The CDR3 spans 16 residues. Germline CDR1 SGHTA, CDR2 FQGTGA. The CDR3 DNA sequence: TGTGCCAGCAGCTTATCCGCGGGAGCTGGGGCCAACGTCATGACTTTC. Its protein product is CASSLSAGAGANVMTF.

This clone is termed medium-sized (0.01 to 0.1%). V and J are TRBV6-1 and TRBJ2-7; TRBD1 matches 8 bases. Germline V gene sequence: CDR1 MNHNS, CDR2 SASEGT. After removal of 3 bases from V and 6 bases from J, the junction contained 7 bases not matched to a gene. CDR3 size: 14 residues. In nucleotides, the CDR3 is TGTGCCAGCAGTGACAGGGGGCGGGCACGCGAGCAGTACTTC. Protein: CASSDRGRAREQYF.

Concerning this clone itself: The junction and the germline gene differ at one end; a read error may be behind it. This rearrangement joins TRBV27 to TRBJ2-6; tentatively, D is TRBD1 (6 bases). The CDR3 loop spans 18 amino acids. The germline gives CDR1 MNHEY, CDR2 SMNVEV (reference sequence). The CDR3 protein is CASSSDRCSSSGANVLTF. The CDR3 nucleotides read TGTGCCAGCAGTTCCGACAGGTGCTCCTCCTCTGGTGCCAACGTCCTGACTTTC. The entire variable domain, with the rest obtained from reference TRBV27 and TRBJ2-6, is as follows: EAQVTQNPRYLITVTGKKLTVTCSQNMNHEYMSWYRQDPGLGLRQIYYSMNVEVTDKGDVPEGYKVSRKEKRNFPLILESPSPNQTSLYFCASSSDRCSSSGANVLTFGAGSRLTVL.

This clone qualifies as large. The chain links TRBV2 to TRBJ2-5; D is uncertain. This CDR3 has 11 amino acids. V was trimmed by 9 bases and J by 5 bases, leaving 10 bases between them. Germline-derived CDR1 and CDR2 are SNHLY and FYNNEI. As DNA, the CDR3 is TGTGCCAGACGGAAGGAGGAGACCCAGTACTTC. It encodes CARRKEETQYF.

This clone was counted at least ten times. V is TRBV20-1 and J is TRBJ1-1, with 8 nucleotides matching TRBD1. Germline lookup yields CDR1 DFQATT and CDR2 SNEGSKA (reference sequence). V lost 6 bases and J lost 4; bases outside the gene matches: 7. CDR3 length equals 13 residues. CDR3 in DNA: TGCAGTGCACTCAGGGGGCCGGGCACTGAAGCTTTCTTT. It is translated as CSALRGPGTEAFF.

This clone was observed at least ten times. The V gene is TRBV5-5, the J gene TRBJ1-4; no reliable D call. Trimming stripped 1 base from V and 7 bases from J, with 14 bases between. CDR1 SGHKS and CDR2 YYEKEE come from the germline V gene (reference sequence). The CDR3 runs to 15 residues. The CDR3: CASSLIPGSGEKLFF. The CDR3 DNA reads TGTGCCAGCAGCTTGATTCCCGGGTCAGGTGAAAAACTGTTTTTT.

By share, this clone counts as medium-sized. The rearrangement joins TRBV27 to TRBJ1-6; maybe TRBD1 (6 bases). V dropped 2 bases and J dropped 6 bases, with 11 bases sitting between them. The CDR3 extends over 15 amino acids. CDR1 and CDR2 from the germline V gene are MNHEY and SMNVEV (reference sequence). The CDR3 loop is CASSLARTANSPLHF. The CDR3 bases are TGTGCCAGCAGTTTAGCTCGGACAGCTAATTCACCCCTCCACTTT.

This clone came up a few times. The CDR3 bases are TGTGCCAGCATCGCTGAACGGCGGGAATATGGTGAGCAGTTCTTC. Translating gives CASIAERREYGEQFF. This chain links TRBV6-1 with TRBJ2-1, with a tentative D call TRBD2 (6 bases). The CDR3 has 15 amino acids. Trimming shortened V by 7 bases and J by 9 bases, and 22 bases separated the two germline ends. CDR1 is MNHNS, CDR2 SASEGT, per germline.

This clone appeared many times. This chain links TRBV5-1 with TRBJ1-4, with D perhaps matching TRBD1 (6 bases). The ends were cut back, 1 base at V and 1 base at J, with 11 bases in the middle. Germline CDR1 SGHRS, CDR2 YFSETQ. CDR3 size: 16 residues. The CDR3 spells CASSLRGVGTNEKLFF. Here the CDR3 DNA reads TGCGCCAGCAGCTTGAGGGGGGTAGGAACTAATGAAAAACTGTTTTTT.

In this sample, this clone is medium-sized. This rearrangement joins TRBV20-1 to TRBJ2-3; D is unresolved. Germline loops: CDR1 DFQATT, CDR2 SNEGSKA (reference sequence). V gave up 2 bases and J gave up 0 bases, with 18 bases separating them. The CDR3 spans 17 residues. The CDR3 DNA follows: TGCAGTGCTAGAACTTTCAGGAGCCGTCCTAGCACAGATACGCAGTATTTT. Protein: CSARTFRSRPSTDTQYF.